These 5 T cell receptor beta chains originate from one sample sequenced in a study of cytomegalovirus exposure and HLA in healthy donors. Primers for the PCR totalled 60 Vbeta and 13 Jbeta. The table came from immunoSEQ multiplex PCR; TCRdb's copy has only in-frame clones and leaves some out. The table lists under 250,000 clones, roughly 80% of them singletons, with just under 3% in the top ten. The specimen was PBMCs. These receptors were collected from a woman aged 25 to 39 in good health and CMV-seronegative.

This clone was recorded only once. This chain joins TRBV6-1 and TRBJ2-7; 8 nucleotides agree with TRBD2. The CDR3 length is 14 residues. V lost 4 bases to trimming and J lost 4 bases; unmatched junction nucleotides: 6. Germline CDR1 and CDR2: MNHNS and SASEGT. The CDR3 nucleotides are TGTGCCAGCAGTGTTATTAGCGGGGAGTACGAGCAGTACTTC. Amino acids: CASSVISGEYEQYF.

The chain couples TRBV27 to TRBJ2-5, with D perhaps TRBD2 (6 bases). V lost 5 bases, J lost 4 bases, and 17 bases lay in between. CDR1 is MNHEY, CDR2 SMNVEV, per germline (reference sequence). The CDR3 runs to 15 residues. Here the CDR3 DNA reads TGTGCCAGCAGTCCCAATTCGGACTACAGAGAGACCCAGTACTTC. Its protein product is CASSPNSDYRETQYF.

The chain employs TRBV10-1 and TRBJ2-7; 11 nucleotides line up with TRBD2. Germline V lookup: CDR1 WNHNN, CDR2 SYGVQD (reference sequence). V trimming: 0 bases; J trimming: 3 bases; junction bases outside the gene matches: 1. This CDR3 has 15 amino acids. The CDR3 coding sequence is TGCGCCAGCAGTGAGTCGCTAGCGGGGGGCTACGAGCAGTACTTC. Its translation: CASSESLAGGYEQYF.

The gene calls are TRBV4-1 and TRBJ2-1, with TRBD2 identical over 10 bases. CDR1 and CDR2 (germline): MGHRA, YSYEKL. The CDR3 contains 15 residues. V trimming: 6 bases; J trimming: 8 bases; junction bases outside the gene matches: 10. The CDR3 loop is CASSRTSGLVDEQFF. The CDR3 nucleotides are TGCGCCAGCAGTCGGACTAGCGGCCTGGTGGATGAGCAGTTCTTC.

The chain links TRBV9 to TRBJ2-1; 8 bases match TRBD2. CDR1 and CDR2 (germline): SGDLS, YYNGEE. The V gene end was trimmed by 3 bases and the J gene end by 0 bases; junction bases not matched to a gene: 2. The CDR3 consists of 15 residues. CDR3 loop: CASSAGTSSYNEQFF. The CDR3 coding sequence is TGTGCCAGCAGCGCCGGGACTAGCTCCTACAATGAGCAGTTCTTC.